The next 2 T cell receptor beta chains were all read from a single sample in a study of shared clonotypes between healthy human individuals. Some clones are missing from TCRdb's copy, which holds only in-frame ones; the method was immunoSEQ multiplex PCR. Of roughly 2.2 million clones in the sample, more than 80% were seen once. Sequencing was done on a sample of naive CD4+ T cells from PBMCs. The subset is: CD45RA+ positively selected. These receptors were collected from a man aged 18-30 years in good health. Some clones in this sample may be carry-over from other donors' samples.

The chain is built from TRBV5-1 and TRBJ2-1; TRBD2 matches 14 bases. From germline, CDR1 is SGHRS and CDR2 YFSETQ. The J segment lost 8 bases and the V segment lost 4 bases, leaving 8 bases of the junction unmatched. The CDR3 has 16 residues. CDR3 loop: CASSTGTSGSLYEQFF. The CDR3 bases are TGCGCCAGCAGCACAGGGACTAGCGGGAGTCTATATGAGCAGTTCTTC.

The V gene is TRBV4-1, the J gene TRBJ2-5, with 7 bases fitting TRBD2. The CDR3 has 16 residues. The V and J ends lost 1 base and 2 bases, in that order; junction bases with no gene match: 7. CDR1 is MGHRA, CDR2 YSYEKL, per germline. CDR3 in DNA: TGCGCCAGCAGCCAAGTTCAGCGGGGTTTACAAGAGACCCAGTACTTC. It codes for CASSQVQRGLQETQYF.